The 32 T cell receptor beta chains in this list originate from one sample, sequenced in a study of T cells in Graves' hyperthyroidism and ophthalmopathy. Amplification yielded TCR beta CDR3 regions, with RNA transcripts as the source. RT-PCR in the first round (using the HTBI primer set) targeted the TCR CDR3. TCRdb processed the multiplex PCR reads anew with MiXCR; each CDR3 protein has one entry. Among 250,000 to 300,000 distinct CDR3 sequences listed, approximately 18% were seen once. The sequencing input was blood. Every receptor here comes from a man aged 50 to 60 with Graves' ophthalmopathy.

This clonotype was counted many times. This chain uses TRBV9 with TRBJ2-1, with a possible D match to TRBD2 (5 bases). This CDR3 has 15 residues. Germline values: CDR1 SGDLS, CDR2 YYNGEE. V dropped 0 bases and J dropped 5 bases, with 12 bases sitting between them. In DNA, the CDR3 is TGTGCCAGCAGCGTAGAAGGTGCGGGTAACAATGAGCAGTTCTTC. This gives the protein CASSVEGAGNNEQFF.

The table lists this clonotype with many counts. The chain has TRBV2 and TRBJ2-3, with 8 bases matching TRBD2. V lost 8 bases to trimming and J lost 1 base; unmatched junction nucleotides: 5. The V gene's germline CDR1 is SNHLY and CDR2 FYNNEI. CDR3 length: 14 residues. Here the CDR3 DNA reads TGTGCCAGCGAGCGGGAGAGGGGCACAGATACGCAGTATTTT. Its translation: CASERERGTDTQYF.

The chain carries TRBV9 and TRBJ1-1; no firm D call. Trimming shortened V by 4 bases and J by 11 bases, and 15 bases separated the two germline ends. This CDR3 spans 12 amino acids. Germline loops: CDR1 SGDLS, CDR2 YYNGEE. This CDR3 is CASSPRIGGAFF. Written as DNA, the CDR3 is TGTGCCAGCAGCCCAAGGATCGGTGGTGCTTTCTTT.

This clonotype has at least ten counts. The J gene is TRBJ2-4, the V gene TRBV11-2, with D possibly matching TRBD1 (6 bases). Germline V gene data show CDR1 as SGHAT and CDR2 as FQNNGV. The CDR3 sequence is 16 residues long. V was cut by 2 bases and J by 4 bases, with 15 bases left in between. The CDR3 region is CASSLLPLQGKNIQYF. The CDR3 DNA follows: TGTGCCAGCAGCTTACTGCCTCTACAGGGAAAAAACATTCAGTACTTC.

This clonotype came up many times. This chain connects TRBV6-1 to TRBJ1-2; D not certain. V was pared by 3 bases and J by 6 bases, with 17 bases between. This CDR3 region has 15 residues. Germline CDR1 MNHNS, CDR2 SASEGT. Here the CDR3 reads CASSDRLGPTHGYTF. In DNA form, the CDR3 reads TGTGCCAGCAGTGACCGTCTGGGTCCTACCCATGGCTACACCTTC.

The chain joins TRBV3-1 to TRBJ2-1; 7 bases are shared with TRBD2. Germline V gene lookup returns CDR1 LGHDT and CDR2 YNNKEL (reference sequence). CDR3 length: 13 amino acids. V trimming: 5 bases; J trimming: 7 bases; junction bases outside the gene matches: 5. CDR3 amino acids: CASSTGRSNEQFF. The CDR3 nucleotides are TGTGCCAGCAGCACCGGGAGGTCGAATGAGCAGTTCTTC.

The chain joins TRBV7-6 to TRBJ2-2; possibly TRBD2 for D (6 bases). Germline values: CDR1 SGHVS, CDR2 FNYEAQ. The CDR3 length is 14 residues. Trimming pared 5 bases from V and 2 bases from J, leaving 9 bases between. CDR3 DNA sequence: TGTGCCAGCAGCAGGGCGGGAAACACCGGGGAGCTGTTTTTT. Encoded protein: CASSRAGNTGELFF.

The chain combines TRBV5-4 with TRBJ2-5; TRBD2 agrees at 11 bases. The J segment lost 1 base and the V segment lost 5 bases, leaving 7 bases of the junction unmatched. Germline-derived CDR1 and CDR2 are SGHNT and YYREEE (reference sequence). The length of the CDR3 is 16 residues. This chain's CDR3 is CASSLGSGRGQETQYF. In DNA form, the CDR3 reads TGTGCCAGCAGTCTCGGTAGCGGGAGGGGCCAAGAGACCCAGTACTTC. Full variable domain (remainder filled in from reference TRBV5-4 and TRBJ2-5): ETGVTQSPTHLIKTRGQQVTLRCSSQSGHNTVSWYQQALGQGPQFIFQYYREEENGRGNFPPRFSGLQFPNYSSELNVNALELDDSALYLCASSLGSGRGQETQYFGPGTRLLVL.

This clonotype was counted only a few times. The rearrangement uses TRBV28 and TRBJ1-5; 7 positions match TRBD1. The CDR3 has 15 residues. V gave up 5 bases and J gave up 1 base; unmatched junction bases: 5. The germline gives CDR1 MDHEN, CDR2 SYDVKM. CDR3 region: CASSNPQGSNQPQHF. CDR3 nucleotide sequence: TGTGCCAGCAGTAATCCACAGGGGAGCAATCAGCCCCAGCATTTT.

This clonotype was observed many times. V usage is TRBV5-1 and J usage is TRBJ2-5, with D possibly matching TRBD1 (5 bases). Trimming stripped 0 bases from V and 4 bases from J, with 10 bases between. Germline V gene sequence: CDR1 SGHRS, CDR2 YFSETQ. The CDR3 loop spans 14 amino acids. The CDR3 nucleotides are TGCGCCAGCAGCTTGGGAGACAGCCGAGAGACCCAGTACTTC. It is translated as CASSLGDSRETQYF.

This clonotype was seen only a few times. The J gene is TRBJ2-7, the V gene TRBV10-2, with D possibly matching TRBD2 (5 bases). The CDR3 covers 15 residues. V shed 1 base and J shed 4 bases, with 14 bases lying between them. Per the germline V gene, CDR1 is WSHSY and CDR2 is SAAADI. The CDR3 sequence is CASSEFIGVGYEQYF. CDR3 nucleotides: TGCGCCAGCAGTGAGTTCATCGGGGTGGGGTACGAGCAGTACTTC.

A note on this clonotype: A read error may account for a junction end that differs from germline. The chain links TRBV30 to TRBJ1-5; D is unclear. CDR1 GTSNPN and CDR2 SVGIG come from the germline V gene (reference sequence). The CDR3 is 12 amino acids. CDR3 region: CAWSVPPQAQHF. CDR3 coding DNA: TGTGCCTGGAGTGTACCCCCTCAGGCCCAGCATTTT.

V is TRBV6-5 and J is TRBJ1-4; weak D call: TRBD1 (6 bases). The CDR3 runs to 16 residues. Germline V CDR1 and CDR2: MNHEY, SVGAGI. With 0 bases removed from V and 3 bases from J, the gap between germline ends came to 11 bases. The CDR3 here is CASSYSTGQPNEKLFF. The CDR3 nucleotides read TGTGCCAGCAGTTACTCGACAGGACAGCCTAATGAAAAACTGTTTTTT.

This rearrangement joins TRBV19 to TRBJ2-7; TRBD1 might be the D (5 bases). The CDR3 sequence is 15 residues long. Looked up from germline, CDR1 is LNHDA and CDR2 is SQIVND (reference sequence). Trimming took 3 bases from V and 4 from J, leaving 16 bases between them. The CDR3 loop reads CASSISAGWQYEQYF. The CDR3, as DNA: TGTGCCAGTAGTATCTCAGCAGGGTGGCAATACGAGCAGTACTTC.

The chain joins TRBV20-1 to TRBJ1-6; D might be TRBD1 (6 bases). The CDR3 has 15 amino acids. Germline CDR1 DFQATT, CDR2 SNEGSKA (reference sequence). V was pared by 0 bases and J by 10 bases, with 16 bases between. The DNA of the CDR3 is TGCAGTGCTAGAGATCCCGCAGGGGAGAGGTCACCCCTCCACTTT. Its protein is CSARDPAGERSPLHF.

The CDR3 loop is CASSPTARGNIQYF. In nucleotides, the CDR3 is TGTGCCAGTAGCCCGACAGCGAGAGGAAACATTCAGTACTTC. The chain combines TRBV19 with TRBJ2-4; perhaps TRBD1 as D (5 bases). Germline V gene data show CDR1 as LNHDA and CDR2 as SQIVND (reference sequence). Trimming left V 6 bases short and J 6 bases short, with 15 bases between. This CDR3 has 14 residues.

The chain has TRBV25-1 and TRBJ1-2, with TRBD1 matching 9 bases. The CDR3 spans 16 residues. The germline V gene encodes CDR1 MGHDK and CDR2 SYGVNS. Germline trimming cut 4 bases from V and 0 bases from J; bases unmatched to any gene: 6. The CDR3, as DNA: TGTGCCAGCAGTGGCCGTGGGACAGGGCCTAACTATGGCTACACCTTC. Residues: CASSGRGTGPNYGYTF.

V and J are TRBV6-1 and TRBJ2-7, with a tentative D call TRBD1 (5 bases). The germline V gene encodes CDR1 MNHNS and CDR2 SASEGT. Trimming took 6 bases from V and 4 from J, leaving 19 bases between them. The CDR3 has 15 residues. Here the CDR3 reads CASRAYADSLYEQYF. Here the CDR3 DNA reads TGTGCCAGCAGAGCCTATGCAGACAGCTTATACGAGCAGTACTTC.

Concerning this clonotype itself: This may be a read error: a much more frequent sequence differs by one nucleotide. V usage is TRBV28 and J usage is TRBJ2-3, with unresolved D. The CDR3 runs 11 residues. Looked up from germline, CDR1 is MDHEN and CDR2 is SYDVKM. Between the trimmed V and J ends, which lost 7 bases and 10 bases, there was a span of 12 bases. CDR3 loop: CASNSIQPQYF. The CDR3 DNA reads TGTGCCAGCAACTCCATCCAGCCGCAGTATTTT.

This clonotype came up many times. The chain links TRBV11-2 to TRBJ2-3; 9 bases align to TRBD2. Germline V gives CDR1 SGHAT, CDR2 FQNNGV. The CDR3 contains 19 residues. The J segment lost 7 bases and the V segment lost 0 bases, leaving 17 bases of the junction unmatched. The DNA of the CDR3 is TGTGCCAGCAGCTTAGACCCTCACACGGGGGGCGGGAGGGTAAATACGCAGTATTTT. Translation: CASSLDPHTGGGRVNTQYF.

The gene calls are TRBV7-9 and TRBJ2-4; possibly TRBD1 or TRBD2 for D (5 bases each). The CDR3 runs 21 residues. The V end was cut by 5 bases, the J end by 0 bases, with 29 bases between. In germline, CDR1 is SEHNR, CDR2 FQNEAQ (reference sequence). The CDR3 here is CASSPPLHGTESILAKNIQYF. Here the CDR3 DNA reads TGTGCCAGCAGCCCACCTCTGCACGGGACCGAGAGTATTCTAGCCAAAAACATTCAGTACTTC.

This chain connects TRBV12-3 or TRBV12-4 to TRBJ2-2; D assignment may be TRBD1 or TRBD2 (5 bases each). The CDR3 loop spans 12 amino acids. Trimming took off 7 bases at V and 8 bases at J, with 11 bases between the two ends. Written as DNA, the CDR3 is TGTGCCAGCACATTTGGGGGTGGGGAGCTGTTTTTT. This sequence encodes CASTFGGGELFF.

This clonotype appeared many times. The chain couples TRBV28 to TRBJ1-1; D remains unclear. The CDR3 has 13 amino acids. Germline V gene sequence: CDR1 MDHEN, CDR2 SYDVKM. Trimming pared 6 bases from V and 5 bases from J, leaving 13 bases between. The CDR3 loop reads CASRMVVGTEAFF. The DNA for the CDR3 is TGTGCCAGCAGGATGGTAGTAGGGACTGAAGCTTTCTTT.

The table lists this clonotype with many counts. CDR3 DNA: TGTGCCAGCAGCTCCCTCCACAGGGGGCCTAAAGAGACCCAGTACTTC. This gives the protein CASSSLHRGPKETQYF. The gene calls are TRBV28 and TRBJ2-5; 9 bases line up with TRBD1. V dropped 6 bases and J dropped 3; count of bases not matched to a gene: 11. The germline CDR1 and CDR2 sequences are MDHEN and SYDVKM. CDR3 length: 16 residues.

The gene calls are TRBV29-1 and TRBJ2-7, with D perhaps TRBD2 (6 bases). The CDR3 totals 15 residues. Trimming pared 6 bases from V and 5 bases from J, leaving 23 bases between. Germline V gene sequence: CDR1 SQVTM, CDR2 ANQGSEA. In DNA, the CDR3 is TGCAGCGTCCCTTACCCCGGGACTCTAGGCAACGAGCAGTACTTC. Translated: CSVPYPGTLGNEQYF.

This clonotype has a count of ten or more. This chain links TRBV9 with TRBJ1-1; perhaps TRBD1 as D (5 bases). Trimming removed 6 bases from V and 6 bases from J, with 18 bases in between. This CDR3 is 14 amino acids long. Germline-derived CDR1 and CDR2 are SGDLS and YYNGEE. As DNA, the CDR3 is TGTGCCAGCAACTTCCAGGGAGGGAGTGCTGAAGCTTTCTTT. This encodes CASNFQGGSAEAFF.

This clonotype occurred a few times. The chain uses TRBV30 and TRBJ1-6; weak D call: TRBD1 (5 bases). The V end lost 2 bases, the J end lost 6 bases, and 8 bases lay between the germline ends. Germline loops: CDR1 GTSNPN, CDR2 SVGIG (reference sequence). This CDR3 has 13 amino acids. In nucleotides, the CDR3 is TGTGCCTGGAGTCGGGGCAGTAATTCACCCCTCCACTTT. Protein: CAWSRGSNSPLHF. Full variable domain (remainder filled in from reference TRBV30 and TRBJ1-6): SQTIHQWPATLVQPVGSPLSLECTVEGTSNPNLYWYRQAAGRGLQLLFYSVGIGQISSEVPQNLSASRPQDRQFILSSKKLLLSDSGFYLCAWSRGSNSPLHFGNGTRLTVT.

In its sample, this clonotype was seen many times. The chain recombines TRBV28 with TRBJ1-1; D unclear. Germline CDR1 and CDR2: MDHEN and SYDVKM. Trimming stripped 6 bases from V and 6 bases from J, with 20 bases between. CDR3 length: 15 amino acids. For the CDR3, the DNA is TGTGCCAGCAGCCCGATCCTGGGTTCGACCGCTGAAGCTTTCTTT. Its protein is CASSPILGSTAEAFF.

This sequence joins TRBV10-3 and TRBJ2-7; the match to TRBD1 covers 8 bases. J lost 1 base, V lost 7 bases, and 9 bases had no gene match. Germline V CDR1 and CDR2: ENHRY, SYGVKD. This CDR3 has 15 amino acids. The CDR3 DNA reads TGTGCCATCAAAGCGCTGACAGGGGTTTCCTACGAGCAGTACTTC. Protein: CAIKALTGVSYEQYF.

This clonotype turned up a few times. J is TRBJ2-2 and V is TRBV5-1, with 9 bases identical to TRBD2. Germline CDR1 is SGHRS and CDR2 is YFSETQ. The CDR3 is 19 residues long. The V gene end was trimmed by 3 bases and the J gene end by 3 bases; junction bases not matched to a gene: 15. CDR3 coding DNA: TGCGCCAGCAGCTCACCTTACTTACGACTAGCGGAAGACACCGGGGAGCTGTTTTTT. Its protein is CASSSPYLRLAEDTGELFF. Drawing the rest from reference TRBV5-1 and TRBJ2-2, the complete variable domain is KAGVTQTPRYLIKTRGQQVTLSCSPISGHRSVSWYQQTPGQGLQFLFEYFSETQRNKGNFPGRFSGRQFSNSRSEMNVSTLELGDSALYLCASSSPYLRLAEDTGELFFGEGSRLTVL.

This clonotype was detected only a few times. CDR3 bases: TGTGCCAGCAGTCCCCGGAAGGTTGATCAGCCCCAGCATTTT. Encoded protein: CASSPRKVDQPQHF. This chain connects TRBV27 to TRBJ1-5; D gene ambiguous. Trimming stripped 5 bases from V and 5 bases from J, with 13 bases between. This CDR3 region has 14 residues. The germline CDR1 and CDR2 sequences are MNHEY and SMNVEV (reference sequence).

The gene calls are TRBV5-6 and TRBJ2-2; the match to TRBD2 covers 8 bases. The V segment lost 2 bases and the J segment 0 bases; nucleotides outside the gene matches: 3. Germline CDR1 and CDR2: SGHDT and YYEEEE. This CDR3 region has 16 residues. CDR3 coding DNA: TGTGCCAGCAGCTTCGCGGGAGGCCCGAACACCGGGGAGCTGTTTTTT. Translated: CASSFAGGPNTGELFF.